This T cell receptor beta chain comes out of a study of OX40 agonist ivuxolimab in advanced cancers. General observations from the study: Dosing at 0.1 to 3.0 mg/kg was accompanied by clonal expansion of CD4+ and CD8+ blood T cells by week 6. Normalized T-cell clonal expansion was also low in some nonresponders.

Comments on this clone: Its specificity is not known.

Repertoires were generated with immunoSEQ multiplex PCR, while TCRdb's copy carries only in-frame clones and drops some. The sample lists fewer than 85,000 clones, around 90% occurring once. CDR1 is GTSNPN and CDR2 is SVGIG in the germline V gene (reference sequence). The length of the CDR3 is 11 residues. The V gene lost 3 bases and the J gene lost 9 bases, with 6 bases spanning the gap. V is TRBV30 and J is TRBJ1-6, with a weak D call TRBD1 (5 bases). Sequenced here: CD4+ or CD8+ T cells sorted from blood, sampled in a trial of the OX40 agonist ivuxolimab. The receptor's source is an adult with an advanced solid tumor such as melanoma, head and neck, liver or kidney cancer. The CDR3 region is CAWRGRSPLHF. The CDR3, as DNA: TGTGCCTGGAGGGGACGTTCACCCCTCCACTTT. Full variable domain (outside the CDR3, taken from reference TRBV30 and TRBJ1-6): SQTIHQWPATLVQPVGSPLSLECTVEGTSNPNLYWYRQAAGRGLQLLFYSVGIGQISSEVPQNLSASRPQDRQFILSSKKLLLSDSGFYLCAWRGRSPLHFGNGTRLTVT.